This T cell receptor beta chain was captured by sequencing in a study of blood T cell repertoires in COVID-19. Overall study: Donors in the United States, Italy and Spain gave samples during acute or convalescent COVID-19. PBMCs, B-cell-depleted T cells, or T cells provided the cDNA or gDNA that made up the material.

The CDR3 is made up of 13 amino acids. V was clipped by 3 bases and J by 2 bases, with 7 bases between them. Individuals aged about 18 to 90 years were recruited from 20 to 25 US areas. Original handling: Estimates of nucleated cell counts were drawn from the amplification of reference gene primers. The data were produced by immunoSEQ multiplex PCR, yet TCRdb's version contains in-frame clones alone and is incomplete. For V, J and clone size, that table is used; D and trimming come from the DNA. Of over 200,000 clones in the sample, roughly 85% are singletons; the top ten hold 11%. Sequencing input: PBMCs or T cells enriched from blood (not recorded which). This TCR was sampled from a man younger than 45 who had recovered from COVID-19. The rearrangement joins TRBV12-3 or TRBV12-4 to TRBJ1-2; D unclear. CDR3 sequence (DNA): TGTGCCAGCAGTTTTATCAGGAACTATGGCTACACCTTC. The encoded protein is CASSFIRNYGYTF.